The rows below give T cell receptor beta chains drawn from one sample of a study of blood T cell repertoires in COVID-19. Assay used: immunoSEQ multiplex PCR; TCRdb lists only in-frame clones, some missing. The sample consists of about 98,000 clones, around 72% of them appearing once. Sequences were obtained from peripheral blood. Every receptor here comes from a man aged 65 to 79 with acute or convalescent COVID-19. Both conserved end residues are part of each CDR3. A D gene is named only where the DNA matches it firmly. Some rows mark clone size as missing; the rest say once, few, many or name a class of expanded clone.

V gene	J gene	clone size	D gene	CDR3 DNA	CDR3 protein
TRBV25-1	TRBJ2-1	.	TRBD2	TGTGCCAGCAGTGAATTCCGGGGGAGGGCCGGGCCAGAGCAGTTCTTC	CASSEFRGRAGPEQFF
TRBV5-4	TRBJ1-1	.	.	TGTGCCAGCAACGTACAGGGGAACACTGAAGCTTTCTTT	CASNVQGNTEAFF
TRBV18	TRBJ1-6	once	.	TGTGCCAGCTCACCTTTACCTCCTCCTCAGTTTAATTCACCCCTCCACTTT	CASSPLPPPQFNSPLHF
TRBV7-8	TRBJ2-2	.	.	TGTGCCAGCAGCGTTTCTCGCAAGGGACTCCAGAACACCGGGGAGCTGTTTTTT	CASSVSRKGLQNTGELFF
TRBV3-1/TRBV3-2	TRBJ1-2	.	.	TGTGCCAGCAGCCACGAGGACAGAGCTTCGTACTATGGCTACACCTTC	CASSHEDRASYYGYTF
TRBV6-5	TRBJ1-2	.	.	TGTGCCAGCAGTTACATGGATACAGCAGGGCCCTATGGCTACACCTTC	CASSYMDTAGPYGYTF
TRBV11-2	TRBJ1-6	few	.	TGTGCCAGCACTCCCGGCCCCGCAGGCCCTATTAATTCACCCCTCCACTTT	CASTPGPAGPINSPLHF
TRBV3-1/TRBV3-2	TRBJ2-1	.	TRBD2	TGTGCCAGCAGCCACCGGGACTACCCAAACAATGAGCAGTTCTTC	CASSHRDYPNNEQFF
TRBV9	TRBJ2-1	.	TRBD2	TGTGCCAGCAGCCCCCCTGGACTAGCGGAAGCCTTGGATGAGCAGTTCTTC	CASSPPGLAEALDEQFF
TRBV5-1	TRBJ2-1	.	TRBD1	TGCGCCAGCAGCCTGGACAGGGGGCAGAATGAGCAGTTCTTC	CASSLDRGQNEQFF